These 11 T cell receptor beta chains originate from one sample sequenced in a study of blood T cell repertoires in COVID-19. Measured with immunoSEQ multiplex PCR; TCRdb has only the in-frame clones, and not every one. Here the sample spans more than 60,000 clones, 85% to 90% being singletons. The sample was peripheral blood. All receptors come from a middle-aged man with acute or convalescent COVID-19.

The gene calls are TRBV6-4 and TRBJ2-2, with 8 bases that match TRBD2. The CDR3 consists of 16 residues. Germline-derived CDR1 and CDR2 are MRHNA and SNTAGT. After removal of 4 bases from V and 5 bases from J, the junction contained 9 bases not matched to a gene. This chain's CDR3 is CASSAYGLASTGELFF. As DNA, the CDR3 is TGTGCCAGCAGTGCATACGGACTAGCTTCTACCGGGGAGCTGTTTTTT.

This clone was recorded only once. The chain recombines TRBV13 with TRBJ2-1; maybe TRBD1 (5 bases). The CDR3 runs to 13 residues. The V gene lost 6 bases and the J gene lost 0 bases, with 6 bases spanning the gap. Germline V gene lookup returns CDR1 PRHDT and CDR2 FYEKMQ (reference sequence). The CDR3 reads CASSGASYNEQFF. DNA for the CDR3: TGTGCCAGCAGTGGGGCCTCCTACAATGAGCAGTTCTTC.

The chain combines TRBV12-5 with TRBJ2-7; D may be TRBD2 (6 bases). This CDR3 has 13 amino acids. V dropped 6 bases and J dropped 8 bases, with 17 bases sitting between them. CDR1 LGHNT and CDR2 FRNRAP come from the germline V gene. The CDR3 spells CASGETPTSKQYF. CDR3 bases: TGTGCTAGTGGGGAAACTCCGACTAGTAAGCAGTACTTC. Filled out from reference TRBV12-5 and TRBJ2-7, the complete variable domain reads DARVTQTPRHKVTEMGQEVTMRCQPILGHNTVFWYRQTMMQGLELLAYFRNRAPLDDSGMPKDRFSAEMPDATLATLKIQPSEPRDSAVYFCASGETPTSKQYFGPGTRLTVT.

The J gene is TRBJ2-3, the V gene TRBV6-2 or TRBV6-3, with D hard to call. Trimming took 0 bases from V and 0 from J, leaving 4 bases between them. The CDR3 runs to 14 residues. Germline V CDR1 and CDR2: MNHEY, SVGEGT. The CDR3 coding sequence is TGTGCCAGCAGTTACTCGCGTAGCACAGATACGCAGTATTTT. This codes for CASSYSRSTDTQYF.

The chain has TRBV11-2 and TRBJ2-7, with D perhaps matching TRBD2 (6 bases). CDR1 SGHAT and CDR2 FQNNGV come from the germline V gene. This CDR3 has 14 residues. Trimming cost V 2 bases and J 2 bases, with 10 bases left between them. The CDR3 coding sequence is TGTGCCAGCAGCTTAAGTGGGGGGACCTACGAGCAGTACTTC. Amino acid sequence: CASSLSGGTYEQYF.

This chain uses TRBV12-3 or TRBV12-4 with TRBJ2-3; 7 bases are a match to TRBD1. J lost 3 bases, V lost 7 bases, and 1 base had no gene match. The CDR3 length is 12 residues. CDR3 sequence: CASTGQTDTQYF. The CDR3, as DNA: TGTGCCAGCACGGGACAGACAGATACGCAGTATTTT.

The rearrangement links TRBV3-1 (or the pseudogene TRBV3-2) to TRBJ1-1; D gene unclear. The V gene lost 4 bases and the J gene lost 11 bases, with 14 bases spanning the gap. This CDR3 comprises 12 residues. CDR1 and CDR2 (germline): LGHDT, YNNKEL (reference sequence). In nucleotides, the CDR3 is TGTGCCAGCAGCCGTAACAGTATCAGGGCTTTCTTT. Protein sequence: CASSRNSIRAFF.

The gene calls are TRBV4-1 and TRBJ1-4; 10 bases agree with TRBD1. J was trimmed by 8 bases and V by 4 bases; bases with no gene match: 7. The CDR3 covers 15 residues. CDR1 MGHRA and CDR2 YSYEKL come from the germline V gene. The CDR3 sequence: CASSPRDRGSEKLFF. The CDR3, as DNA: TGCGCCAGCAGCCCCCGGGACAGGGGCTCCGAAAAACTGTTTTTT.

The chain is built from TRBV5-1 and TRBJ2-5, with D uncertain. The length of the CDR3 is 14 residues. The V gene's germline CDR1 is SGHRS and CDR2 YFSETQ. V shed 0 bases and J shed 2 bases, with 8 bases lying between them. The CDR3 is CASSLDSRQETQYF. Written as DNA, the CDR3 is TGCGCCAGCAGCTTGGACTCCAGGCAAGAGACCCAGTACTTC.

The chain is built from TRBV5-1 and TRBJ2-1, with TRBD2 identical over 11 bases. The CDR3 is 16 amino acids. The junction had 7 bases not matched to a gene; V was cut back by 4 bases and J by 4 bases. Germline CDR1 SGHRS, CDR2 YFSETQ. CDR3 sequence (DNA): TGCGCCAGCAGCGACCCGACTAGCGGGAAGTACAATGAGCAGTTCTTC. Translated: CASSDPTSGKYNEQFF.

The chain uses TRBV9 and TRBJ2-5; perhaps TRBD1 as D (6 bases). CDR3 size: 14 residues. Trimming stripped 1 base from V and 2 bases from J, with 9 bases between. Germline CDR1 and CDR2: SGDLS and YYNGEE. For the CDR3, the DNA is TGTGCCAGCAGCGTACCCGACAGGCAAGAGACCCAGTACTTC. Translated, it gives CASSVPDRQETQYF.